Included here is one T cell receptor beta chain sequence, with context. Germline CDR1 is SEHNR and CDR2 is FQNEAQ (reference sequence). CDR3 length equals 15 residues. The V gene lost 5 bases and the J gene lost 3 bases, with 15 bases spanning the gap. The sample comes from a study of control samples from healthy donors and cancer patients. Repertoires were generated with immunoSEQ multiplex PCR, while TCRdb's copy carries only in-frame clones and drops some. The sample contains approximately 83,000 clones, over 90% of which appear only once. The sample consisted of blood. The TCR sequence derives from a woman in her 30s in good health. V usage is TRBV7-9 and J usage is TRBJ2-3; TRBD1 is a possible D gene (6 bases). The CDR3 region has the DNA TGTGCCAGCAGCACAGGGCCCCACGGGACAGATACGCAGTATTTT. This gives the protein CASSTGPHGTDTQYF.